The sequence of this TCR beta chain was determined in a study of T-cell reconstitution after alpha-beta-depleted transplantation in children. The germline V and J ends were trimmed by 8 bases and 3 bases, with 11 bases remaining between them. Germline V gives CDR1 MNHEY, CDR2 SMNVEV (reference sequence). This CDR3 is built from 13 residues. As it was prepared, the TCRbeta library received unique molecular identifiers. TCRdb reprocessed the PCR reads with MiXCR, giving one entry per CDR3 protein. The sample lists about 590,000 distinct CDR3 sequences, 10% to 15% occurring once. The TCR originated in a male patient younger than 18 who had a stem cell transplant for acute myeloid leukemia, so the T cells may come from the graft donor. Material: PBMCs, mostly from graft donor cells, obtained 360 days after TCRalphabeta/CD19-depleted stem cell transplant. The rearrangement joins TRBV27 to TRBJ1-5; D remains unclear. This chain's CDR3 is CASSWAPNQPQHF. CDR3 nucleotides: TGTGCCAGCTCTTGGGCGCCCAATCAGCCCCAGCATTTT.